This T cell receptor (beta chain) is drawn from a study of beta chain features in type 1 diabetes. Reverse transcription of all isolated RNA meant that expressed TCRB transcripts were sequenced. Data came from immunoSEQ multiplex PCR; TCRdb stores just in-frame clones and leaves some out. The data contain approximately 140,000 clones, approximately 52% of them singletons. General study results and limits: Across all four CD4+ subsets, people with type 1 diabetes showed modestly shorter TCRB CDR3s.

This clone was seen more than once but under ten times. Its antigen remains unidentified. The CDR3 has 14 amino acids. Germline CDR1 SEHNR, CDR2 FQNEAQ (reference sequence). Trimming took off 3 bases at V and 5 bases at J, with 11 bases between the two ends. V usage is TRBV7-9 and J usage is TRBJ2-1, with D uncertain. The clonotype comes from a man younger than 35 in good health. Sequencing was performed on Tregs from blood. The CDR3 here is CASSFSNTHNEQFF. The CDR3 DNA is TGTGCCAGCAGCTTTAGCAATACCCACAATGAGCAGTTCTTC.